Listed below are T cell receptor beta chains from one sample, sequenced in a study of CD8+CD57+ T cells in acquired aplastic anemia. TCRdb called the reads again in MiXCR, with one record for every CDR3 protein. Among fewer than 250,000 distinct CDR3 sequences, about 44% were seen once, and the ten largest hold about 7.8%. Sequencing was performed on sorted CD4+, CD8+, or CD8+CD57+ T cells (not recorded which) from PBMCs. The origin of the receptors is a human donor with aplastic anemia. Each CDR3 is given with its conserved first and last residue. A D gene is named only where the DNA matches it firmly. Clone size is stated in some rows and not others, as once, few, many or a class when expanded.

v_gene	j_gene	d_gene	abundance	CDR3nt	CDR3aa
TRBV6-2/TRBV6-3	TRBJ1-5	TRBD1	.	TGTGCCAGCAGTTGGACACAGGGGAAATCTAGCAATCAGCCCCAGCATTTT	CASSWTQGKSSNQPQHF
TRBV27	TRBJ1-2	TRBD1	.	TGTGCCAGCAGTCTGCGAGAGACAGGGCGCTACACCTTC	CASSLRETGRYTF
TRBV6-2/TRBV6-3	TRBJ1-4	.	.	TGTGCCAGCGGAGAGCAGTCCGGGACGGTCGATGAAAAACTGTTTTTT	CASGEQSGTVDEKLFF
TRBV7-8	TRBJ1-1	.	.	TGTGCCAGCAGCTTAGTGTTGAGGGACACTGAAGCTTTCTTT	CASSLVLRDTEAFF
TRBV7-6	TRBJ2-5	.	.	TGTGCTAGCAGGGACCAGGTCCAAGAGACCCAGTACTTC	CASRDQVQETQYF
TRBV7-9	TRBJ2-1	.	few	TGTGCCAGCAGCTTAATTACTAGGGGGTCCAACAATGAGCAGTTCTTC	CASSLITRGSNNEQFF
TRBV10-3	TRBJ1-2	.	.	TGTGCCACCAGTGAGTCGACGGGAGATGGCTACACCTTC	CATSESTGDGYTF
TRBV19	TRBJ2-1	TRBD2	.	TGTGCCAGTAGACCGGGACTACCTTCCTACAATGAGCAGTTCTTC	CASRPGLPSYNEQFF
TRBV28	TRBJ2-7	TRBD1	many	TGTGCCAGCAGTCAGACAGGGGGCTTCGGCGAGCAGTACTTC	CASSQTGGFGEQYF
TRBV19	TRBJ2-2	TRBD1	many	TGTGCCAGTAGTACCGGGACAGTCAACACCGGGGAGCTGTTTTTT	CASSTGTVNTGELFF
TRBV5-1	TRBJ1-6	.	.	TGCGCCAGCAGCGTGACAGAAACCAATTCACCCCTCCACTTT	CASSVTETNSPLHF
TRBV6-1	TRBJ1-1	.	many	TGTGCCAGCAGTGAATACGGGGGCGAGAACACTGAAGCTTTCTTT	CASSEYGGENTEAFF
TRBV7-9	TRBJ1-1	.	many	TGTGCCAGCAGCTTAGGGCAGGCGAACACTGAAGCTTTCTTT	CASSLGQANTEAFF
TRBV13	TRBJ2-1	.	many	TGTGCCAGCAGCTTAGGGCGCGGGGGCGTCGGGGGTGAGCAGTTCTTC	CASSLGRGGVGGEQFF
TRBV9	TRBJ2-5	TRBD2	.	TGTGCCAGCAGCGTAGGGACTAGCGGGGCTGGCCAAGAGACCCAGTACTTC	CASSVGTSGAGQETQYF
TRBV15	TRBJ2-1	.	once	TGTGCCACCAGCAGAGATTACAATGAGCAGTTCTTC	CATSRDYNEQFF
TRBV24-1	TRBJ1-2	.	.	TGTGCCACCTCGGAGACTCACTCATCTAACTATGGCTACACCTTC	CATSETHSSNYGYTF
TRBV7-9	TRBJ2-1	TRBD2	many	TGTGCCAGCAGCTTAGGGGAGGGACTAGCGGGGAACAATGAGCAGTTCTTC	CASSLGEGLAGNNEQFF
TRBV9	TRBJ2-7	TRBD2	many	TGTGCCAGCAGCGTATACGGGGGGGGCTCCTACGAGCAGTACTTC	CASSVYGGGSYEQYF
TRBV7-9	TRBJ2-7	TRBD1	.	TGTGCCAGCAGCCAGCCCGGGACAGGGCTCTACGAGCAGTACTTC	CASSQPGTGLYEQYF
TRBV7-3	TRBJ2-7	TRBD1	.	TGTGCCAGCAGCTTGACAGGGGGGGACTACGAGCAGTACTTC	CASSLTGGDYEQYF
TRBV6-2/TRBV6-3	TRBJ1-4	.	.	TGTGCCAGCAGTTACGGACAGACCCCAGGGTCTGAAAAACTGTTTTTT	CASSYGQTPGSEKLFF
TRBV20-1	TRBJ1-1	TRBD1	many	TGCAGTGCTAGAGATGGGGACAGGGGGCTATTCGTCACTGAAGCTTTCTTT	CSARDGDRGLFVTEAFF
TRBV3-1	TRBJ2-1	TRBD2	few	TGTGCCAGCAGCTCGCGACTAGCGGGAGACAATGAGCAGTTCTTC	CASSSRLAGDNEQFF
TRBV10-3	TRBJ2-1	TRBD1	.	TGTGCCATCAGCGAGTCCGGGACAGCATCCTACAATGAGCAGTTCTTC	CAISESGTASYNEQFF
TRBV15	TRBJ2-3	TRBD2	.	TGTGCCACCAGCAGAGATAGCGGGGGGGCTTCAGATACGCAGTATTTT	CATSRDSGGASDTQYF
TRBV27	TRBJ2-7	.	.	TGTGCCAGCAGGCCGGGGGTCATATACGAGCAGTACTTC	CASRPGVIYEQYF
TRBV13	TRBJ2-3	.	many	TGTGCCAGCAGCCAGGGACGCCGCACAGATACGCAGTATTTT	CASSQGRRTDTQYF